These 6 T cell receptor beta chains were all obtained from the same sample, sequenced in a study of blood T cell repertoires in COVID-19. Repertoires were generated with immunoSEQ multiplex PCR, while TCRdb's copy carries only in-frame clones and drops some. This sample has fewer than 250,000 clones, with about 90% found just once. Sequenced material: PBMCs or T cells enriched from blood (not recorded which). The source of these receptors is a woman between 45 and 65 years old with acute COVID-19.

V gene TRBV7-3 combines with J gene TRBJ2-5; 8 bases match TRBD1. The CDR3 is 14 residues long. V shed 2 bases and J 5 bases; nucleotides not matched to a gene: 4. Germline loops: CDR1 SGHTA, CDR2 FQGTGA. CDR3 in amino acids: CASSLGQGTETQYF. The CDR3 nucleotides are TGTGCCAGCAGCTTAGGACAGGGAACTGAGACCCAGTACTTC.

This chain's CDR3 is CASSQDGGPAEAFF. In nucleotides, the CDR3 is TGCGCCAGCAGCCAAGACGGGGGACCGGCTGAAGCTTTCTTT. The J gene is TRBJ1-1, the V gene TRBV4-1; D might be TRBD1 (5 bases). V dropped 0 bases and J dropped 6 bases, with 11 bases sitting between them. The CDR3 has 14 residues. CDR1 is MGHRA and CDR2 is YSYEKL in the germline V gene.

The CDR3 nucleotides read TGTGCCAGCTCACCAACTAGCGCCACCCAGGATACGCAGTATTTT. The encoded protein is CASSPTSATQDTQYF. The chain employs TRBV18 and TRBJ2-3; 7 bases are shared with TRBD2. The trim removed 2 bases at V and 6 bases at J, leaving 8 bases unmatched. This CDR3 contains 15 residues. The germline V gene encodes CDR1 KGHSH and CDR2 LQKENI.

The chain combines TRBV14 with TRBJ1-3, with TRBD1 matching over 9 bases. After removal of 3 bases from V and 2 bases from J, the junction contained 5 bases not matched to a gene. The length of the CDR3 is 16 residues. Per germline, CDR1 SGHDN and CDR2 FVKESK. The CDR3 spells CASSQVQGATGNTIYF. The CDR3, as DNA: TGTGCCAGCAGCCAGGTACAGGGGGCCACTGGAAACACCATATATTTT.

On this clone itself: The identical CDR3 is also encoded by other nucleotide sequences in the sample. The chain has TRBV27 and TRBJ1-5; unclear D gene. This CDR3 region has 14 residues. Trimming took off 2 bases at V and 3 bases at J, with 8 bases between the two ends. Germline V gene sequence: CDR1 MNHEY, CDR2 SMNVEV (reference sequence). CDR3 sequence: CASSLRGLNQPQHF. As DNA, the CDR3 is TGTGCCAGCAGTTTACGAGGTCTCAATCAGCCCCAGCATTTT.

The chain recombines TRBV25-1 with TRBJ2-1; D gene uncertain. The V end was cut by 3 bases, the J end by 4 bases, with 7 bases between. The CDR3 is 13 residues long. Germline CDR1 MGHDK, CDR2 SYGVNS. The CDR3 region is CASSDELYNEQFF. The CDR3 DNA follows: TGTGCCAGCAGTGATGAGCTTTACAATGAGCAGTTCTTC.